These 5 T cell receptor beta chains were all obtained from the same sample, sequenced in a study of T cells after posttransplantation cyclophosphamide. Profiling relied on immunoSEQ multiplex PCR, and the TCRdb table lists in-frame clones only, not all of them. The sample includes about 6,800 clones, around nine tenths seen only once; the top ten take roughly 4.4%. A marrow graft followed busulfan-fludarabine conditioning, with cyclophosphamide on days +3 and +4. The starting material was CD8+ T cells sorted from blood, obtained after allogeneic stem cell transplant with posttransplant cyclophosphamide. All receptors come from a male patient over 55 who received an allogeneic stem cell transplant from a related donor and was CMV-positive. These T cells may partly come from the graft donor.

The V and J genes are TRBV7-8 and TRBJ2-1; 12 nucleotides line up with TRBD2. CDR1 and CDR2 from the germline V gene are SGHVS and FQNEAQ. The length of the CDR3 is 17 residues. V dropped 1 base and J dropped 10; count of bases not matched to a gene: 11. Here the CDR3 DNA reads TGTGCCAGCAGCTTAGGGGGTCGGCCTAGCGGGGGGGCGGAGCAGTTCTTC. Translation gives CASSLGGRPSGGAEQFF.

The CDR3 DNA is TGTGCCAGCAGTTTTGAGGACAGTAGGTACAATGAGCAGTTCTTC. It translates to CASSFEDSRYNEQFF. The chain is built from TRBV6-6 and TRBJ2-1; TRBD1 might be the D (6 bases). The CDR3 has 15 amino acids. In germline, CDR1 is MNHNY, CDR2 SVGAGI (reference sequence). V lost 4 bases to trimming and J lost 4 bases, with 14 bases between them.

The chain has TRBV4-3 and TRBJ2-7; D may be TRBD1 (5 bases). Germline-derived CDR1 and CDR2 are LGHNA and YSLEER. Trimming pared 3 bases from V and 3 bases from J, leaving 9 bases between. The CDR3 has 13 amino acids. The CDR3 spells CASSQGHGYEQYF. The CDR3 DNA reads as TGCGCCAGCAGCCAGGGGCACGGCTACGAGCAGTACTTC.

V and J are TRBV7-2 and TRBJ1-5, with D possibly being TRBD1 (6 bases). V lost 10 bases to trimming and J lost 6 bases, with 19 bases between them. Germline V gene data show CDR1 as SGHTA and CDR2 as FQGNSA. The CDR3 runs to 14 residues. The CDR3 protein is CANDGWGPSQPQHF. As DNA, the CDR3 is TGTGCCAACGATGGGTGGGGGCCGAGTCAGCCCCAGCATTTT. The variable domain in full, with the rest retrieved from reference TRBV7-2 and TRBJ1-5, is GAGVSQSPSNKVTEKGKDVELRCDPISGHTALYWYRQSLGQGLEFLIYFQGNSAPDKSGLPSDRFSAERTGGSVSTLTIQRTQQEDSAVYLCANDGWGPSQPQHFGDGTRLSIL.

CDR3 in amino acids: CASSRPGQKGQVGAFF. For the CDR3, the DNA is TGTGCCAGCAGCCGACCGGGACAGAAGGGACAGGTTGGAGCTTTCTTT. V gene TRBV7-9 combines with J gene TRBJ1-1; TRBD1 matches 8 bases. V lost 5 bases to trimming and J lost 10 bases; unmatched junction nucleotides: 18. Germline CDR1 and CDR2: SEHNR and FQNEAQ (reference sequence). This CDR3 is 16 amino acids long.